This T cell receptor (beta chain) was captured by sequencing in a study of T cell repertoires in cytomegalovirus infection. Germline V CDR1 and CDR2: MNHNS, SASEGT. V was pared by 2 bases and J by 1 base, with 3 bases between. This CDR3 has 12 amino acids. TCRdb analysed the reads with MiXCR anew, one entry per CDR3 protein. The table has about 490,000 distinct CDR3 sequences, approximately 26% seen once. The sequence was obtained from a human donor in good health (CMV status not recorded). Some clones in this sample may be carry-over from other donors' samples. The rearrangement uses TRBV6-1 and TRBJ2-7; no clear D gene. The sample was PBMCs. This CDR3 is CASSELSYEQYV. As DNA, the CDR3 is TGTGCCAGCAGTGAACTTTCCTACGAGCAGTACGTC.